The next 11 T cell receptor beta chains were all read from a single sample in a study of T-cell memory formation after mild COVID-19. TCRdb re-called the 5' RACE reads with MiXCR, one entry per CDR3 protein. The data show fewer than 400,000 distinct CDR3 sequences, 10% to 15% seen once. Sequenced material: PBMCs or a T cell subset sorted from them (not recorded which). Source of these receptors: a young man who had mild COVID-19 (a few samples of this study predate the infection). Cell type and time point are not known.

The rearrangement links TRBV25-1 to TRBJ1-1, with D possibly TRBD1 on 6 matching bases. Germline assignment: CDR1 MGHDK and CDR2 SYGVNS. V gave up 9 bases and J gave up 4 bases, with 15 bases separating them. This CDR3 is built from 13 residues. The CDR3 nucleotides are TGTGCCAGTGCGGGACAACAAGGCACTGAAGCTTTCTTT. Translation gives CASAGQQGTEAFF.

This clonotype has a count of ten or more. This rearrangement joins TRBV5-1 to TRBJ2-3; TRBD2 aligns across 11 bases. The CDR3 sequence is 17 residues long. Germline lookup yields CDR1 SGHRS and CDR2 YFSETQ. The V segment lost 3 bases and the J segment 2 bases; nucleotides outside the gene matches: 8. In nucleotides, the CDR3 is TGCGCCAGCAGCTCGCATAGCGGGGGGGGACTCACAGATACGCAGTATTTT. This encodes CASSSHSGGGLTDTQYF.

This clonotype was observed at least ten times. The V call is TRBV7-2, the J call TRBJ2-7; D is unresolved. The germline CDR1 and CDR2 sequences are SGHTA and FQGNSA. This CDR3 contains 13 residues. V lost 3 bases, J lost 1 base, and 7 bases lay in between. This CDR3 reads CASSLWDSYEQYV. CDR3 coding DNA: TGTGCCAGCAGCTTGTGGGATTCCTACGAGCAGTACGTC.

At least ten counts were recorded for this clonotype. The V and J genes are TRBV5-4 and TRBJ2-1; maybe TRBD2 (5 bases). V was pared by 4 bases and J by 4 bases, with 15 bases between. This CDR3 comprises 15 residues. Germline loops: CDR1 SGHNT, CDR2 YYREEE (reference sequence). CDR3: CASSADLGDYNEQFF. CDR3 bases: TGTGCCAGCAGCGCCGACTTGGGAGATTACAATGAGCAGTTCTTC.

In this sample, this clonotype turned up a few times. The V call is TRBV28, the J call TRBJ2-7, with D possibly TRBD1 on 5 matching bases. The CDR3 extends over 13 amino acids. Germline V CDR1 and CDR2: MDHEN, SYDVKM. Trimming removed 3 bases from V and 0 bases from J, with 6 bases in between. CDR3 sequence (DNA): TGTGCCAGCAGTTTCAGGGTCTCCTACGAGCAGTACGTC. This translates into CASSFRVSYEQYV.

This clonotype was found many times. The gene calls are TRBV29-1 and TRBJ2-5; D remains ambiguous. CDR3 length: 14 residues. The germline V gene encodes CDR1 SQVTM and CDR2 ANQGSEA. Trimming stripped 7 bases from V and 0 bases from J, with 15 bases between. DNA of the CDR3: TGCAGCGCCGCGCCCGACTGGTACCAAGAGACCCAGTACTTC. Translating gives CSAAPDWYQETQYF.

The chain has TRBV10-3 and TRBJ2-2; 10 bases are a match to TRBD2. Germline CDR1 is ENHRY and CDR2 is SYGVKD. V shed 6 bases and J 0 bases; nucleotides not matched to a gene: 7. The CDR3 runs 17 residues. CDR3 sequence: CAIRMDSGGPNTGELFF. The DNA of the CDR3 is TGTGCCATCAGGATGGATAGCGGGGGGCCGAACACCGGGGAGCTGTTTTTT.

The CDR3 DNA follows: TGCGCCAGCAGCCAAGAAGGGGGAGGCGTGCAGTTCTTC. Translating gives CASSQEGGGVQFF. The gene calls are TRBV4-3 and TRBJ2-1; D assignment may be TRBD1 or TRBD2 (6 bases each). The CDR3 runs to 13 residues. The germline V gene has CDR1 LGHNA and CDR2 YSLEER. V was shortened by 0 bases and J by 12 bases, with 12 bases between the two germline ends.

This clonotype has at least ten counts. This chain joins TRBV25-1 and TRBJ2-3; a possible D gene is TRBD2 (7 bases). This CDR3 region has 15 residues. Trimming shortened V by 3 bases and J by 2 bases, and 12 bases separated the two germline ends. Germline V gene lookup returns CDR1 MGHDK and CDR2 SYGVNS. This chain's CDR3 is CASSDGGQVTDTQYF. The CDR3 nucleotides read TGTGCCAGCAGTGACGGGGGGCAGGTCACAGATACGCAGTATTTT.

V gene TRBV29-1 combines with J gene TRBJ2-2, with 12 bases that match TRBD2. The V and J ends lost 6 bases and 5 bases, in that order; junction bases with no gene match: 7. This CDR3 is built from 15 residues. Germline V gene lookup returns CDR1 SQVTM and CDR2 ANQGSEA. The CDR3 reads CSVSLAGGETGELFF. CDR3 sequence (DNA): TGCAGCGTCTCGCTAGCGGGGGGGGAAACCGGGGAGCTGTTTTTT.

This clonotype was observed at least ten times. The V call is TRBV20-1, the J call TRBJ2-6; D gene ambiguous. Germline CDR1 DFQATT, CDR2 SNEGSKA (reference sequence). The CDR3 has 13 residues. V dropped 3 bases and J dropped 0 bases, with 3 bases sitting between them. The CDR3 sequence: CSARVSGANVLTF. The DNA for the CDR3 is TGCAGTGCTAGGGTCTCTGGGGCCAACGTCCTGACTTTC.